These 20 T cell receptor beta chains originate from one sample sequenced in a study of blood T cell repertoires in COVID-19. The assay was immunoSEQ multiplex PCR, and TCRdb's table has in-frame clones only and misses some. Of hundreds of thousands of clones in the sample, roughly 89% were seen once. The sequenced sample was peripheral blood. The receptors come from a woman aged 45-60 years with COVID-19, enrolled during active disease.

This clone was observed many times. V and J are TRBV11-2 and TRBJ2-7; 7 nucleotides align to TRBD1. CDR1 SGHAT and CDR2 FQNNGV come from the germline V gene. The CDR3 is made up of 14 amino acids. With V trimmed by 7 bases and J by 1 base, 7 bases remained unmatched. The CDR3 spells CASTWGTESYEQYF. The CDR3 DNA follows: TGTGCCAGCACCTGGGGGACAGAGTCCTACGAGCAGTACTTC.

The J gene is TRBJ1-2, the V gene TRBV5-4; perhaps TRBD1 as D (6 bases). The CDR3 spans 13 residues. The ends were cut back, 4 bases at V and 8 bases at J, with 15 bases in the middle. CDR1 SGHNT and CDR2 YYREEE come from the germline V gene (reference sequence). As DNA, the CDR3 is TGTGCCAGCAGCGACCAGGGGATACAAGGCTACACCTTC. It is translated as CASSDQGIQGYTF.

V gene TRBV4-1 combines with J gene TRBJ1-3; possibly TRBD1 for D (5 bases). V lost 0 bases to trimming and J lost 1 base, with 7 bases between them. Germline V gene data show CDR1 as MGHRA and CDR2 as YSYEKL. This CDR3 is built from 15 residues. The CDR3 nucleotides are TGCGCCAGCAGCCAAGAAGGGGCTTCTGGAAACACCATATATTTT. Translation gives CASSQEGASGNTIYF.

The chain combines TRBV3-1 (or the pseudogene TRBV3-2) with TRBJ1-4, with D possibly matching TRBD1 (6 bases). CDR3 length: 19 residues. In germline, CDR1 is LGHDT, CDR2 YNNKEL (reference sequence). The germline V and J ends were trimmed by 0 bases and 0 bases, with 17 bases remaining between them. The CDR3 sequence: CASSQDGYRDYATNEKLFF. DNA of the CDR3: TGTGCCAGCAGCCAAGACGGGTACAGGGATTATGCAACTAATGAAAAACTGTTTTTT.

V is TRBV2 and J is TRBJ2-4; the D is unclear. In germline, CDR1 is SNHLY, CDR2 FYNNEI. This CDR3 is built from 14 residues. V was shortened by 4 bases and J by 0 bases, with 7 bases between the two germline ends. The CDR3 bases are TGTGCCAGCAGTGTCGAGCGAGCCAAAAACATTCAGTACTTC. Translated, it gives CASSVERAKNIQYF.

The chain uses TRBV23-1 and TRBJ1-2, with 8 bases lining up with TRBD1. TRBV23-1 is designated an ORF whose function remains uncertain. CDR3 length: 14 residues. V lost 6 bases to trimming and J lost 8 bases; unmatched junction nucleotides: 11. CDR3 sequence: CASSASGGFTGYTF. CDR3 DNA sequence: TGCGCCAGCAGCGCCTCAGGGGGCTTCACGGGCTACACCTTC.

The chain is built from TRBV5-1 and TRBJ2-5, with D possibly TRBD1 on 6 matching bases. V gave up 3 bases and J gave up 5 bases, with 17 bases separating them. The V gene's germline CDR1 is SGHRS and CDR2 YFSETQ. The CDR3 runs to 15 residues. This CDR3 reads CASSSGTGPGETQYF. For the CDR3, the DNA is TGCGCCAGCAGCTCAGGAACAGGGCCGGGGGAGACCCAGTACTTC.

The rearrangement joins TRBV11-3 to TRBJ2-5; unclear D gene. The CDR3 runs 14 residues. V was pared by 1 base and J by 5 bases, with 11 bases between. From germline, CDR1 is SGHNT and CDR2 YENEEA. In nucleotides, the CDR3 is TGTGCCAGCAGCTTAGGGGCCGGTAGGGAGACCCAGTACTTC. Encoded protein: CASSLGAGRETQYF.

As regards this clone: One junction end does not reproduce the germline sequence, and a read error may be involved. This sequence joins TRBV27 and TRBJ2-7, with D perhaps matching TRBD2 (5 bases). Germline V gene data show CDR1 as MNHEY and CDR2 as SMNVEV (reference sequence). This CDR3 region has 10 residues. CDR3 region: CASSPLAGVF. CDR3 nucleotides: TGTGCCAGCAGTCCCCTAGCTGGGGTCTTC.

This chain's CDR3 is CASSEQRARQGSSEQYF. Here the CDR3 DNA reads TGTGCCAGCAGTGAACAGAGGGCGAGACAGGGATCTTCCGAGCAGTACTTC. The V and J genes are TRBV6-1 and TRBJ2-7; TRBD1 aligns across 7 bases. After removal of 2 bases from V and 6 bases from J, the junction contained 16 bases not matched to a gene. Germline loops: CDR1 MNHNS, CDR2 SASEGT. This CDR3 is built from 17 residues.

This clone was observed a few times. This specimen includes other DNA sequences encoding the same CDR3. V is TRBV6-5 and J is TRBJ1-3; D is unclear. The CDR3 runs 15 residues. V gave up 6 bases and J gave up 1 base, with 13 bases separating them. The germline gives CDR1 MNHEY, CDR2 SVGAGI. The CDR3 DNA follows: TGTGCCAGCAGCTCCCCCGGGAGGTCTGGAAACACCATATATTTT. Protein sequence: CASSSPGRSGNTIYF.

The J gene is TRBJ1-1, the V gene TRBV24-1, with D possibly matching TRBD1 (5 bases). Looked up from germline, CDR1 is KGHDR and CDR2 is SFDVKD. The CDR3 contains 13 residues. V was clipped by 5 bases and J by 1 base, with 7 bases between them. Written as DNA, the CDR3 is TGTGCCACCAGTGCCAGGGCGAACACTGAAGCTTTCTTT. Translation gives CATSARANTEAFF.

The rearrangement links TRBV5-5 to TRBJ1-2; maybe TRBD1 (5 bases). The CDR3 consists of 13 residues. Trimming removed 4 bases at V and 7 bases at J, with 14 bases between. Germline V gene lookup returns CDR1 SGHKS and CDR2 YYEKEE (reference sequence). DNA for the CDR3: TGTGCCAGCAGCCTCCTAGGGGTGGGTGGCTACACCTTC. Protein product: CASSLLGVGGYTF.

The chain recombines TRBV11-2 with TRBJ1-1; D gene uncertain. This CDR3 is built from 14 residues. Looked up from germline, CDR1 is SGHAT and CDR2 is FQNNGV. The V gene lost 1 base and the J gene lost 1 base, with 7 bases spanning the gap. CDR3 coding DNA: TGTGCCAGCAGCTTAGCAATCCAGAACACTGAAGCTTTCTTT. Amino acids: CASSLAIQNTEAFF.

The chain has TRBV24-1 and TRBJ2-1; 8 bases align to TRBD1. The V gene end was trimmed by 3 bases and the J gene end by 0 bases; junction bases not matched to a gene: 6. Per germline, CDR1 KGHDR and CDR2 SFDVKD. The CDR3 runs to 17 residues. The CDR3 sequence is CATSDPTGGTSYNEQFF. CDR3 nucleotide sequence: TGTGCCACCAGTGATCCAACAGGGGGGACCTCCTACAATGAGCAGTTCTTC.

The chain has TRBV11-3 and TRBJ2-2, with unresolved D. Trimming shortened V by 2 bases and J by 0 bases, and 4 bases separated the two germline ends. The CDR3 length is 14 residues. Germline V CDR1 and CDR2: SGHNT, YENEEA. CDR3 coding DNA: TGTGCCAGCAGCTTACAGGCGAACACCGGGGAGCTGTTTTTT. It codes for CASSLQANTGELFF.

This chain joins TRBV6-5 and TRBJ1-2; no firm D call. The germline V gene encodes CDR1 MNHEY and CDR2 SVGAGI. The germline V and J ends were trimmed by 5 bases and 4 bases, with 11 bases remaining between them. This CDR3 contains 13 residues. The CDR3 loop reads CASSPEGPYGYTF. The CDR3 nucleotides read TGTGCCAGCAGTCCGGAGGGCCCCTATGGCTACACCTTC.

This chain uses TRBV6-5 with TRBJ1-1; no reliable D call. The CDR3 loop spans 13 amino acids. Germline CDR1 and CDR2: MNHEY and SVGAGI. Trimming left V 3 bases short and J 4 bases short, with 9 bases between. In nucleotides, the CDR3 is TGTGCCAGCAGTTATTCCGACATCACTGAAGCTTTCTTT. Translation: CASSYSDITEAFF.

This chain joins TRBV6-1 and TRBJ1-1; D gene uncertain. Germline-derived CDR1 and CDR2 are MNHNS and SASEGT. V shed 0 bases and J shed 4 bases, with 9 bases lying between them. The CDR3 extends over 14 amino acids. This chain's CDR3 is CASSEAQQATEAFF. DNA of the CDR3: TGTGCCAGCAGTGAAGCGCAGCAGGCCACTGAAGCTTTCTTT.

This chain joins TRBV3-1 (or the pseudogene TRBV3-2) and TRBJ2-7; D is unclear. Trimming removed 1 base at V and 4 bases at J, with 8 bases between. The CDR3 is made up of 13 amino acids. Germline CDR1 and CDR2: LGHDT and YNNKEL (reference sequence). The CDR3 spells CASSQGHPYEQYF. DNA of the CDR3: TGTGCCAGCAGCCAAGGACACCCATACGAGCAGTACTTC.